This T cell receptor (beta chain) was found in a study of T-cell memory formation after mild COVID-19. Study at large: Clustering of TCRs was largely donor specific. Study-wide results and limits: Clones shrinking from day 15 to 85 showed even CD4/CD8 mixes; later expanders tilted CD4+.

Comment on this clonotype: What it binds is unknown.

The CDR3 has 15 residues. V lost 1 base to trimming and J lost 4 bases, with 14 bases between them. Germline CDR1 SGHRS, CDR2 YFSETQ. The authors produced TCR alpha and TCR beta cDNA libraries with sample barcodes and UMIs by 5'RACE using constant-segment primers. Via MiXCR, TCRdb re-called the 5' RACE reads, giving one row per CDR3 protein. The sample includes around 250,000 distinct CDR3 sequences, 16% seen only once; the top ten take more than 20%. Sequenced: PBMCs or a T cell subset sorted from them (not recorded which). The chain uses TRBV5-1 and TRBJ1-1; perhaps TRBD1 as D (5 bases). The source of this sequence is a man between 18 and 35 years old who had mild COVID-19 (a few samples of this study predate the infection). Cell type and time point are not known. The CDR3 bases are TGCGCCAGCAGCTTGTTAGCAGGGCTTGGCACTGAAGCTTTCTTT. As protein: CASSLLAGLGTEAFF.